This T cell receptor (beta chain) was observed in a study of tumor-infiltrating lymphocytes in primary liver carcinoma. Overall study context: Every patient in the cohort had a primary liver carcinoma. That carcinoma was treated by surgical resection. Patients included men and women of 30 to 69 years. Productive TCRbeta reads per sample were roughly 3.5 to 7.5 million, not differing by tissue.

Unsorted whole blood supplied the RNA, and germline DNA was extracted too. The CDR3 is 19 residues long. Germline V gene sequence: CDR1 MGHRA, CDR2 YSYEKL. Reverse transcription of around 0.45 ug total RNA with a constant-region primer produced TCR beta cDNA. Slightly modified ARM-PCR served as the procedure for the TCR beta libraries. These libraries came from three rounds of nested multiplex PCR. TRBV1-TRBV30 forward and Cbeta reverse primers drove the first two approximately 10-cycle rounds. TCRdb reanalysed the multiplex PCR reads using MiXCR and keeps one entry per CDR3 protein. This sample has nearly 200,000 distinct CDR3 sequences, with about 61% found just once. The study, taken as a whole, reports: Tumors carried a top-250-clone fraction significantly exceeding that of blood (p = 0.039).

On this clonotype: Its antigen is currently unknown. A read error may produce the germline difference seen at one junction end.

The sequenced sample was peripheral blood. The TCR sequence derives from a woman aged 60 to 75 with primary liver carcinoma and hepatitis B virus infection. The chain has TRBV4-1 and TRBJ2-1, with 10 positions matching TRBD2. The CDR3 loop reads CASSQLMVQREGLSNEQFF. The CDR3 DNA follows: TGCGCCAGTAGCCAACTTATGGTCCAGCGGGAGGGCCTGAGCAATGAGCAGTTCTTC.